Below are 4 T cell receptor beta chains sequenced from a single sample in a study of T cell responses to AZD1222 COVID-19 vaccine. TCRdb keeps only in-frame clones here, not all; method: immunoSEQ multiplex PCR. The sample has 140,000 or so clones, 75% to 95% seen once; the top ten hold roughly 7.6%. Sequenced material: peripheral blood, taken 28 days after the second dose of the MenACWY control vaccine. These receptors all stem from an adult who received the MenACWY meningococcal vaccine as a control.

The chain links TRBV6-1 to TRBJ2-7; TRBD2 matches at 7 bases. Trimming removed 5 bases from V and 6 bases from J; junction bases left unmatched: 7. Germline lookup yields CDR1 MNHNS and CDR2 SASEGT. The CDR3 totals 13 residues. The CDR3 DNA is TGTGCCAGCAGTTTCCCCCCGGGAGGCGAGCAGTACTTC. This sequence encodes CASSFPPGGEQYF.

The J gene is TRBJ1-4, the V gene TRBV19; no clear D. This CDR3 is 13 amino acids long. Trimming left V 6 bases short and J 4 bases short, with 9 bases between. Germline V gene sequence: CDR1 LNHDA, CDR2 SQIVND (reference sequence). The CDR3 protein is CASRQLINEKLFF. The CDR3 region has the DNA TGTGCCAGTAGACAACTTATTAATGAAAAACTGTTTTTT.

This clone was recorded once. The chain links TRBV24-1 to TRBJ2-2; D gene unclear. With 6 bases removed from V and 0 bases from J, the gap between germline ends came to 7 bases. The CDR3 is 14 amino acids. Germline V gives CDR1 KGHDR, CDR2 SFDVKD. The DNA for the CDR3 is TGTGCCACCAGTAGACGGGCGAACACCGGGGAGCTGTTTTTT. This codes for CATSRRANTGELFF.

The CDR3 nucleotides read TGCGCCAGCAGCCTGGACAGGGAGTTAGACGAAGCTTTCTTT. Protein: CASSLDRELDEAFF. The chain links TRBV5-1 to TRBJ1-1, with 8 nucleotides matching TRBD1. This CDR3 contains 14 residues. The germline V gene encodes CDR1 SGHRS and CDR2 YFSETQ. Unmatched junction bases numbered 10, after V lost 4 bases and J lost 8 bases.